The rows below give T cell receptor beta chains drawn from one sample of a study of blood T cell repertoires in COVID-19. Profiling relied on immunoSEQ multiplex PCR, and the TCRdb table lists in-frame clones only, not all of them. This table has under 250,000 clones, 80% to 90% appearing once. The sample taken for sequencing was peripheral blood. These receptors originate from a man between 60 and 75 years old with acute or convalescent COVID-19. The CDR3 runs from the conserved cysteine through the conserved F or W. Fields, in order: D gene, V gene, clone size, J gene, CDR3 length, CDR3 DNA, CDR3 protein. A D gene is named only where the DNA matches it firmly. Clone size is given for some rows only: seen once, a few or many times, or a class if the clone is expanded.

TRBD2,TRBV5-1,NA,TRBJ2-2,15,TGCGCCAGCAGCCTCGGACTAGAGGGCACCGGGGAGCTGTTTTTT,CASSLGLEGTGELFF
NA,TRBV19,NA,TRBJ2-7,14,TGTGCCAGTAGTAACGCAGGCGACTCCTACGAGCAGTACTTC,CASSNAGDSYEQYF
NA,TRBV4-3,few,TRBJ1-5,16,TGCGCCAGCAGCCAAGATCGGGGGGGAGACAATCAGCCCCAGCATTTT,CASSQDRGGDNQPQHF
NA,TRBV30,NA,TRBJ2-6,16,TGTGCCTGGAGTGAGGCCGGGTTTTCAGGGGCCAACGTCCTGACTTTC,CAWSEAGFSGANVLTF
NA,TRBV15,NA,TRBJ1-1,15,TGTGCCACCAGCATCACTAGGGGGGGGGCCGATGAAGCTTTCTTT,CATSITRGGADEAFF
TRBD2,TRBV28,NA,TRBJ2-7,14,TGTGCCAGCAGCCCGCCTAGCGGAGTGTACGAGCAGTACTTC,CASSPPSGVYEQYF
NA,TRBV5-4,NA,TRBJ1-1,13,TGTGCCAGCAGCTTGTGGGGGGGTGCTGAAGCTTTCTTT,CASSLWGGAEAFF
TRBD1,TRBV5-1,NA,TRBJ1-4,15,TGCGCCAGCAGCCTTACAGGGGGTGCTAATGAAAAACTGTTTTTT,CASSLTGGANEKLFF
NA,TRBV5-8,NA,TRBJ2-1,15,TGTGCCAGCAGCTTGGCCCCCGGACAAGGCAATGAGCAGTTCTTC,CASSLAPGQGNEQFF
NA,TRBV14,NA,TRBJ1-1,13,TGTGCCAGCAGCCCTGCGGGGGGACGACAAGCTTTCTTT,CASSPAGGRQAFF
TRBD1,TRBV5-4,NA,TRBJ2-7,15,TGTGCCAGCAGCACAGGGGGCGGAGCAATTTACGAGCAGTACTTC,CASSTGGGAIYEQYF
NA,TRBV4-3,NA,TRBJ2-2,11,TGCGCCAGCAGCCTTACTGGGGAGCTGTTTTTT,CASSLTGELFF
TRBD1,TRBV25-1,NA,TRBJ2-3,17,TGTGCCAGCAGTGAATATCTACAGGGGGCTCTAGAGGATACGCAGTATTTT,CASSEYLQGALEDTQYF
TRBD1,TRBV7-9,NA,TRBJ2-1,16,TGTGCCAGCAGCCTTGGGGGACAGGGGTCCCTGAAAGAGCAGTTCTTC,CASSLGGQGSLKEQFF
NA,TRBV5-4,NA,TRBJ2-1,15,TGTGCCAGCAGCCGGGACTCCCCCCCGGTCAATGAGCAGTTCTTC,CASSRDSPPVNEQFF
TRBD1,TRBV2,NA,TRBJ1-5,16,TGTGCCAGCAGGTACCCCCGCGGGACAGGGGATCAGCCCCAGCATTTT,CASRYPRGTGDQPQHF
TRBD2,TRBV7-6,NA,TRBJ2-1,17,TGTGCCAGCAGCTTATTTGTAGCGGGAGGGATTTACAATGAGCAGTTCTTC,CASSLFVAGGIYNEQFF
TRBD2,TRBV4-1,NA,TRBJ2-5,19,TGCGCCAGCAGCCAGTTCGCTGTGACTAGCGGGAACCTACGAGAGACCCAGTACTTC,CASSQFAVTSGNLRETQYF
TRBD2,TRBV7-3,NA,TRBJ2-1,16,TGTGCCAGCAGCTCCCGGACTAGCGGGAGGGTGCATGAGCAGTTCTTC,CASSSRTSGRVHEQFF
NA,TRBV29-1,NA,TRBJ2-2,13,TGCAGCGTCATTATACAGGGAGCCGGGGAGCTGTTTTTT,CSVIIQGAGELFF
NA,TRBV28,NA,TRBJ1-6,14,TGTGCCAGCAGTATCATAGCCGGTAATTCACCCCTCCACTTT,CASSIIAGNSPLHF
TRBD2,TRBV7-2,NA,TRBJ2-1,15,TGTGCCAGCAGCTCGACTAGCCACTTCTACAATGAGCAGTTCTTC,CASSSTSHFYNEQFF
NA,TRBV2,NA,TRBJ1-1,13,TGTGCCAGCGGGAGGGCGGAGAACACTGAAGCTTTCTTT,CASGRAENTEAFF
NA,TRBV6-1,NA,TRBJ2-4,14,TGTGCCAGCAGTGAACAGGGAGCCAAAAACATTCAGTACTTC,CASSEQGAKNIQYF
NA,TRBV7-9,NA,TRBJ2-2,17,TGTGCCAGCAGCTTATTGCCTTCGGGATCAAACACCGGGGAGCTGTTTTTT,CASSLLPSGSNTGELFF
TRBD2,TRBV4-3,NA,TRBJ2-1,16,TGCGCCAGCAGCCGCGAACTAGCGGGAGGGTACAATGAGCAGTTCTTC,CASSRELAGGYNEQFF
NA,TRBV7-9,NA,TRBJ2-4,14,TGTGCCAGATTAAGGGGAGGAGCCAAAAACATTCAGTACTTC,CARLRGGAKNIQYF
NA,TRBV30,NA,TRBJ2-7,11,TGTGCCTGGGCGAGTCCCTACGAGCAGTACTTC,CAWASPYEQYF
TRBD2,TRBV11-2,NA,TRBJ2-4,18,TGTGCCAGCAGTCCAAGGACTAGCGGCCTTCTAGCCAAAAACATTCAGTACTTC,CASSPRTSGLLAKNIQYF
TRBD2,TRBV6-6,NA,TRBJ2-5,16,TGTGCCAGCAGTTACCCCGGACTAGCGAGCCAAGAGACCCAGTACTTC,CASSYPGLASQETQYF
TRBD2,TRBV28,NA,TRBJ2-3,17,TGTGCCAGCCTCGGACTAGCGGGAGGATCTGGCACAGATACGCAGTATTTT,CASLGLAGGSGTDTQYF
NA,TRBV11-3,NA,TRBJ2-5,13,TGTGCCAGCAGCAAGGGAGTCCAAGAGACCCAGTACTTC,CASSKGVQETQYF
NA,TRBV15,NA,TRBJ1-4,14,TGTGCCACCAGCAGGGGGGCAGCCCCTGAAAAACTGTTTTTT,CATSRGAAPEKLFF
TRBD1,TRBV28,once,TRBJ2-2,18,TGTGCCAGCAGTTCTCCCGGGACAGGGGTAGGAGGGGCCGGGGAGCTGTTTTTT,CASSSPGTGVGGAGELFF
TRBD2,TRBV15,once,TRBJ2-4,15,TGTGCCACCAGCAGAGGGGGTAGCGGGAGGAACATTCAGTACTTC,CATSRGGSGRNIQYF
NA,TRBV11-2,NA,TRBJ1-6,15,TGTGCCAGCAGCTTAGACTCAGACTATAATTCACCCCTCCACTTT,CASSLDSDYNSPLHF
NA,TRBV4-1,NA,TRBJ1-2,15,TGCGCCAGCAGCCAAGATCTGGGGAGTCTGGGAGGCTACACCTTC,CASSQDLGSLGGYTF
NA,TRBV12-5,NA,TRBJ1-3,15,TGTGCTAGTGGTTTGGTGGACTTAAGGGGAAACACCATATATTTT,CASGLVDLRGNTIYF
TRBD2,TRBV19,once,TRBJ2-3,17,TGTGCCAGTAGTATCCTACTGGGAAAGCGGGGGGTAGATACGCAGTATTTT,CASSILLGKRGVDTQYF
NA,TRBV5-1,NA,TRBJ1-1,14,TGCGCCAGCAGCTTGTTCAGGGGGAACACTGAAGCTTTCTTT,CASSLFRGNTEAFF
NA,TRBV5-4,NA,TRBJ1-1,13,TGTGCCAGCAGTAACAGGGAGTACACTGAAGCTTTCTTT,CASSNREYTEAFF
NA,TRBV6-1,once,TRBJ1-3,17,TGTGCCAGCAGTGCTTCCGCGGACAGTTTCTCTGGAAACACCATATATTTT,CASSASADSFSGNTIYF
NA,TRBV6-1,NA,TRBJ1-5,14,TGTGCCAGCAGTGAAACCCGGGTGGGTCAGCCCCAGCATTTT,CASSETRVGQPQHF
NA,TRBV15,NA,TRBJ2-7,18,TGTGCCACCAGCAGAGATAAGGGTGACCCGACAGGAGCCTACGAGCAGTACTTC,CATSRDKGDPTGAYEQYF
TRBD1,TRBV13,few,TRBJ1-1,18,TGTGCCAGCAGCCCTAAAGGGGGCACAGTTCGCATGAACACTGAAGCTTTCTTT,CASSPKGGTVRMNTEAFF